This entry concerns a single T cell receptor (beta chain). These data originate in a study of blood T cell repertoires in COVID-19. In the study overall: The United States, Italy and Spain were the sources of the acute and convalescent COVID-19 samples. In each case, the material was cDNA or gDNA derived from T cells, B-cell-depleted T cells, or PBMCs.

Trimming left V 5 bases short and J 2 bases short, with 12 bases between. In germline, CDR1 is KGHSH, CDR2 LQKENI. The CDR3 consists of 15 residues. Per the study methods: Amplification of reference gene primers provided the estimated nucleated cell counts. Method: immunoSEQ multiplex PCR; TCRdb's copy keeps in-frame clones and lacks some. V and J calls and clone size are as listed in that table; D and trimming were resolved from the DNA. The repertoire holds approximately 280,000 clones, with approximately 90% as singletons. This receptor was identified in a woman younger than 45 with COVID-19, enrolled during active disease. The V call is TRBV18, the J call TRBJ2-2; possible D gene TRBD1, 6 bases. Sequencing input: peripheral blood. This chain's CDR3 is CASSRDNRNTGELFF. As DNA, the CDR3 is TGTGCCAGCTCAAGGGACAACCGAAACACCGGGGAGCTGTTTTTT.